This T cell receptor beta chain was retrieved from a study of blood T cell repertoires in COVID-19. Study at large: Samples of COVID-19 (acute and convalescent) were obtained from the United States, Italy and Spain.

Recovered participants had two consecutive negative NP/OP PCR tests, healthcare professional clearance, or symptom resolution. Per the original methods: Nucleated cell number was recorded as an estimate derived from reference gene primer amplification. Generated by immunoSEQ multiplex PCR, the TCRdb table keeps only in-frame clones and is missing some. The V and J calls and clone size are taken from that table; D and trimming were inferred from the DNA. Altogether fewer than 500,000 clones are present, about 85% being singletons, with the ten largest covering under 0.75%. The clonotype comes from a woman between 18 and 29 years old who had recovered from COVID-19. The specimen sequenced was PBMCs or T cells enriched from blood (not recorded which).

CDR3 loop: CASSLEGLAGGPVYNEQFF. DNA of the CDR3: TGTGCCAGCAGTCTCGAGGGACTAGCGGGGGGGCCGGTGTACAATGAGCAGTTCTTC. This chain joins TRBV27 and TRBJ2-1; 16 nucleotides match TRBD2. Germline CDR1 reads MNHEY; CDR2 reads SMNVEV (reference sequence). The J segment lost 4 bases and the V segment lost 5 bases, leaving 11 bases of the junction unmatched. The CDR3 totals 19 residues.